The 27 T cell receptor beta chains listed next were all sequenced from one sample in a study of OX40 agonist ivuxolimab in advanced cancers. Library creation used the immunoSEQ multiplex PCR assay. Sourced from immuneACCESS, this table was stored by TCRdb with only in-frame sequences that have V and J called. A share of the clones is absent; for the studies checked, an unresolved V gene accounts for under half, and the remainder has no known explanation. The sample has about 70,000 clones on record, about nine tenths of them singletons. The ten largest clones take up roughly 2.7% of the sample. The specimen comprised CD4+ or CD8+ T cells sorted from blood, sampled in a trial of the OX40 agonist ivuxolimab. The receptors come from an adult with an advanced solid tumor such as melanoma, head and neck, liver or kidney cancer.

The chain employs TRBV4-3 and TRBJ2-3; 9 bases are shared with TRBD2. The ends lost 0 bases at V and 3 bases at J; junction bases unmatched: 10. Germline V gene data show CDR1 as LGHNA and CDR2 as YSLEER. This CDR3 is built from 18 residues. Here the CDR3 DNA reads TGCGCCAGCAGCCAAGAGACCCTGGCGGGGGGGTGGACAGATACGCAGTATTTT. Protein sequence: CASSQETLAGGWTDTQYF.

The chain recombines TRBV29-1 with TRBJ2-5, with D possibly matching TRBD2 (6 bases). Trimming cost V 7 bases and J 2 bases, with 11 bases left between them. The CDR3 runs to 12 residues. CDR1 is SQVTM, CDR2 ANQGSEA, per germline. CDR3 in amino acids: CSGGDRQETQYF. CDR3 nucleotide sequence: TGCAGCGGGGGGGACCGGCAAGAGACCCAGTACTTC.

This clone appeared a few times. J is TRBJ2-7 and V is TRBV11-3; TRBD2 aligns across 15 bases. From germline, CDR1 is SGHNT and CDR2 YENEEA. V dropped 5 bases and J dropped 7; count of bases not matched to a gene: 12. The CDR3 has 17 residues. CDR3 loop: CASSKRTSGRALREQYF. As DNA, the CDR3 is TGTGCCAGCAGCAAAAGGACTAGCGGGAGGGCCCTCAGGGAGCAGTACTTC.

The rearrangement uses TRBV6-6 and TRBJ2-2; D is possibly TRBD2 (6 bases). CDR3 size: 14 residues. The V gene's germline CDR1 is MNHNY and CDR2 SVGAGI (reference sequence). Between the trimmed V and J ends, which lost 6 bases and 5 bases, there was a span of 13 bases. This CDR3 reads CASRPTGGTGELFF. The CDR3 nucleotides read TGTGCCAGCAGGCCAACCGGGGGTACCGGGGAGCTGTTTTTT.

The V gene is TRBV5-5, the J gene TRBJ1-4; D remains unclear. The CDR3 sequence is 17 residues long. The germline CDR1 and CDR2 sequences are SGHKS and YYEKEE (reference sequence). V dropped 1 base and J dropped 0 bases, with 13 bases sitting between them. The CDR3 bases are TGTGCCAGCAGCTTGCTTCTGAACTCTGCAACTAATGAAAAACTGTTTTTT. It yields the protein CASSLLLNSATNEKLFF. Full variable domain (rest looked up from reference TRBV5-5 and TRBJ1-4): DAGVTQSPTHLIKTRGQQVTLRCSPISGHKSVSWYQQVLGQGPQFIFQYYEKEERGRGNFPDRFSARQFPNYSSELNVNALLLGDSALYLCASSLLLNSATNEKLFFGSGTQLSVL.

The J gene is TRBJ2-6, the V gene TRBV5-1, with D perhaps TRBD2 (7 bases). V was trimmed by 0 bases and J by 6 bases, leaving 16 bases between them. CDR1 is SGHRS, CDR2 YFSETQ, per germline. The CDR3 totals 17 residues. Written as DNA, the CDR3 is TGCGCCAGCAGCTTGGAAATAGGGGGGGCTCAGGCCAACGTCCTGACTTTC. Its protein is CASSLEIGGAQANVLTF.

The J gene is TRBJ2-3, the V gene TRBV9; 7 positions match TRBD2. J was trimmed by 0 bases and V by 3 bases; bases with no gene match: 1. Germline V gives CDR1 SGDLS, CDR2 YYNGEE. CDR3 length equals 14 residues. The CDR3 loop reads CASSAGGSTDTQYF. CDR3 coding DNA: TGTGCCAGCAGCGCCGGGGGGAGCACAGATACGCAGTATTTT.

The chain recombines TRBV6-5 with TRBJ2-7; no firm D call. Germline CDR1 and CDR2: MNHEY and SVGAGI. The CDR3 runs to 13 residues. V was shortened by 6 bases and J by 2 bases, with 11 bases between the two germline ends. CDR3 nucleotides: TGTGCCAGCAGCAACCGACGGGCCTACGAGCAGTACTTC. Protein: CASSNRRAYEQYF.

The V call is TRBV10-1, the J call TRBJ2-1, with 11 bases that match TRBD2. Germline loops: CDR1 WNHNN, CDR2 SYGVQD (reference sequence). The CDR3 totals 16 residues. The junction had 6 bases not matched to a gene; V was cut back by 5 bases and J by 3 bases. The CDR3 loop is CASSISGTSGYNEQFF. The CDR3, as DNA: TGCGCCAGCAGTATATCCGGGACTAGCGGCTACAATGAGCAGTTCTTC.

This clone was counted a few times. The J gene is TRBJ2-1, the V gene TRBV19; possible D gene TRBD2, 6 bases. Germline CDR1 LNHDA, CDR2 SQIVND (reference sequence). The V gene lost 6 bases and the J gene lost 10 bases, with 13 bases spanning the gap. The length of the CDR3 is 12 residues. The CDR3 here is CASSQAAGEQFF. The CDR3 DNA sequence: TGTGCCAGTAGCCAGGCGGCGGGGGAGCAGTTCTTC.

J is TRBJ1-2 and V is TRBV7-9; D possibly corresponds to TRBD1 (5 bases). Trimming removed 2 bases from V and 6 bases from J, with 22 bases in between. Per the germline V gene, CDR1 is SEHNR and CDR2 is FQNEAQ (reference sequence). This CDR3 has 17 residues. CDR3 loop: CASSLMQGRFGLNGYTF. The CDR3 DNA follows: TGTGCCAGCAGCTTAATGCAGGGACGGTTTGGTCTCAATGGCTACACCTTC.

The chain carries TRBV19 and TRBJ2-3, with 11 bases that match TRBD1. The CDR3 spans 15 residues. Germline-derived CDR1 and CDR2 are LNHDA and SQIVND (reference sequence). Unmatched junction bases numbered 5, after V lost 5 bases and J lost 4 bases. CDR3 sequence reads: CASSADRGHADTQYF. CDR3 nucleotide sequence: TGTGCCAGTAGTGCGGACAGGGGGCATGCAGATACGCAGTATTTT. The whole variable domain, remainder taken from reference TRBV19 and TRBJ2-3, is DGGITQSPKYLFRKEGQNVTLSCEQNLNHDAMYWYRQDPGQGLRLIYYSQIVNDFQKGDIAEGYSVSREKKESFPLTVTSAQKNPTAFYLCASSADRGHADTQYFGPGTRLTVL.

The rearrangement links TRBV5-5 to TRBJ2-5, with TRBD2 matching 11 bases. Germline V gene data show CDR1 as SGHKS and CDR2 as YYEKEE (reference sequence). The V and J ends lost 6 bases and 2 bases, in that order; junction bases with no gene match: 3. The CDR3 length is 14 residues. The CDR3 protein is CASTSGGRQETQYF. The CDR3, as DNA: TGTGCCAGCACTAGCGGGGGGAGGCAAGAGACCCAGTACTTC.

A word on this clone: This likely comes from a read error, as the CDR3 has no conserved phenylalanine or tryptophan at its end. The V call is TRBV7-9, the J call TRBJ1-2, with D maybe TRBD1 (5 bases). The germline V and J ends were trimmed by 1 base and 3 bases, with 9 bases remaining between them. The CDR3 loop spans 14 amino acids. Germline loops: CDR1 SEHNR, CDR2 FQNEAQ (reference sequence). The CDR3: CASSLVGRDYGYTL. CDR3 in DNA: TGTGCCAGCAGCTTAGTCGGCAGGGACTATGGCTACACCCTC.

The chain links TRBV30 to TRBJ2-5, with 9 bases lining up with TRBD1. V gave up 3 bases and J gave up 2 bases; unmatched junction bases: 1. Germline CDR1 reads GTSNPN; CDR2 reads SVGIG (reference sequence). The CDR3 is 13 amino acids. The CDR3 spells CAWRTGGQETQYF. For the CDR3, the DNA is TGTGCCTGGAGGACAGGGGGGCAAGAGACCCAGTACTTC.

V is TRBV11-2 and J is TRBJ2-7; possibly TRBD1 for D (5 bases). There are 17 residues in the CDR3. Germline assignment: CDR1 SGHAT and CDR2 FQNNGV. The V gene lost 5 bases and the J gene lost 0 bases, with 20 bases spanning the gap. The CDR3 DNA reads TGTGCCAGCAGCCACCGCCCCTCAGGGTCCAGCTCCTACGAGCAGTACTTC. Protein sequence: CASSHRPSGSSSYEQYF. Full variable domain (outside the CDR3, taken from reference TRBV11-2 and TRBJ2-7): EAGVAQSPRYKIIEKRQSVAFWCNPISGHATLYWYQQILGQGPKLLIQFQNNGVVDDSQLPKDRFSAERLKGVDSTLKIQPAKLEDSAVYLCASSHRPSGSSSYEQYFGPGTRLTVT.

The gene calls are TRBV7-6 and TRBJ1-2; 12 bases match TRBD1. V gave up 5 bases and J gave up 8 bases; unmatched junction bases: 6. The CDR3 has 14 residues. Germline CDR1 reads SGHVS; CDR2 reads FNYEAQ. The CDR3 region has the DNA TGTGCCAGCAGCACGGGACAGGGGGCGGGAGGCTACACCTTC. Encoded protein: CASSTGQGAGGYTF.

This chain's CDR3 is CASSFWGTEANYGYTF. Written as DNA, the CDR3 is TGTGCCAGCAGTTTCTGGGGCACAGAAGCTAACTATGGCTACACCTTC. The genes are TRBV28 and TRBJ1-2; tentative D call: TRBD1 (5 bases). There are 16 residues in the CDR3. V dropped 3 bases and J dropped 0 bases, with 14 bases sitting between them. Germline assignment: CDR1 MDHEN and CDR2 SYDVKM.

The chain has TRBV4-3 and TRBJ2-7, with 12 bases aligning to TRBD1. There are 18 residues in the CDR3. Trimming took 4 bases from V and 8 from J; bases not matched to a gene: 18. Germline V gene lookup returns CDR1 LGHNA and CDR2 YSLEER. The CDR3 region is CASSPTLLNPGQGAKQYF. Written as DNA, the CDR3 is TGCGCCAGCAGCCCGACGCTCCTAAATCCGGGACAGGGGGCGAAGCAGTACTTC.

This clone was detected only once. V gene TRBV28 combines with J gene TRBJ1-2, with TRBD1 matching over 7 bases. The trim removed 6 bases at V and 2 bases at J, leaving 6 bases unmatched. There are 14 residues in the CDR3. Germline assignment: CDR1 MDHEN and CDR2 SYDVKM. CDR3 sequence (DNA): TGTGCCAGCAGCACGGGACAGTTGAACTATGGCTACACCTTC. This translates into CASSTGQLNYGYTF.

The chain combines TRBV5-1 with TRBJ1-4; TRBD1 is a possible D gene (5 bases). The V gene lost 4 bases and the J gene lost 0 bases, with 10 bases spanning the gap. CDR3 length equals 15 residues. Germline V gene sequence: CDR1 SGHRS, CDR2 YFSETQ. The CDR3, as DNA: TGCGCCAGCAGCCGTTCGGGGGCAACTAATGAAAAACTGTTTTTT. Its translation: CASSRSGATNEKLFF.

The chain uses TRBV27 and TRBJ1-2; D is perhaps TRBD1 (6 bases). The V end was cut by 5 bases, the J end by 3 bases, with 10 bases between. Per the germline V gene, CDR1 is MNHEY and CDR2 is SMNVEV (reference sequence). This CDR3 has 13 amino acids. The CDR3 region has the DNA TGTGCCAGCAGTCAACAGGGTTACTATGGCTACACCTTC. It is translated as CASSQQGYYGYTF.

V and J are TRBV5-1 and TRBJ2-1; a weak D match, TRBD2 (6 bases). V was pared by 0 bases and J by 1 base, with 11 bases between. Per the germline V gene, CDR1 is SGHRS and CDR2 is YFSETQ. CDR3 length: 16 amino acids. The CDR3: CASSLVSLASYNEQFF. CDR3 nucleotides: TGCGCCAGCAGCTTGGTTTCGCTAGCGTCCTACAATGAGCAGTTCTTC.

This clone has only a few counts. This rearrangement joins TRBV7-2 to TRBJ1-2; the D is unclear. The CDR3 contains 16 residues. In germline, CDR1 is SGHTA, CDR2 FQGNSA. V lost 0 bases to trimming and J lost 0 bases, with 11 bases between them. CDR3 amino acids: CASSLAGEVSNYGYTF. The CDR3 nucleotides are TGTGCCAGCAGCTTAGCCGGGGAAGTGTCTAACTATGGCTACACCTTC.

The V and J genes are TRBV11-2 and TRBJ2-2, with 8 bases identical to TRBD1. The CDR3 runs to 14 residues. The V gene end was trimmed by 8 bases and the J gene end by 7 bases; junction bases not matched to a gene: 9. Germline-derived CDR1 and CDR2 are SGHAT and FQNNGV. The CDR3 sequence: CASRPQGAGGELFF. CDR3 DNA sequence: TGTGCCAGCCGACCCCAGGGGGCCGGCGGGGAGCTGTTTTTT. Variable domain in full (rest from reference TRBV11-2 and TRBJ2-2): EAGVAQSPRYKIIEKRQSVAFWCNPISGHATLYWYQQILGQGPKLLIQFQNNGVVDDSQLPKDRFSAERLKGVDSTLKIQPAKLEDSAVYLCASRPQGAGGELFFGEGSRLTVL.

The rearrangement links TRBV6-6 to TRBJ1-5; no clear D. The CDR3 runs to 13 residues. V dropped 6 bases and J dropped 0 bases, with 6 bases sitting between them. Germline CDR1 reads MNHNY; CDR2 reads SVGAGI (reference sequence). CDR3 loop: CASSRNSNQPQHF. The CDR3 DNA is TGTGCCAGCAGCCGGAATAGCAATCAGCCCCAGCATTTT.

V usage is TRBV30 and J usage is TRBJ1-4, with D hard to call. There are 12 residues in the CDR3. CDR1 is GTSNPN, CDR2 SVGIG, per germline (reference sequence). The ends were cut back, 1 base at V and 8 bases at J, with 8 bases in the middle. The CDR3 DNA reads TGTGCCTGGAGTGACAGTGGCGAAAAACTGTTTTTT. The encoded protein is CAWSDSGEKLFF.